A selection of T cell receptor beta chains follows, all from one sample in a study of control samples from healthy donors and cancer patients. Libraries were prepared by immunoSEQ multiplex PCR; TCRdb keeps only in-frame clonotypes and omits some of them. The repertoire has about 190,000 clones, approximately 91% of them found once; the top ten carry approximately 1.8%. The specimen sequenced was blood. The receptor source for this set is a man aged 25 to 40 in good health. Both conserved end residues are part of each CDR3. The D gene is left open where the match is weak. The size entry is marked missing in some rows and otherwise reads once, few, many or a size class.

j_call: TRBJ1-2; v_call: TRBV3-1/TRBV3-2; d_call: TRBD1; clone_size: NA; cdr3_aa: CASSQGTGGSYGYTF; cdr3_nt: TGTGCCAGCAGCCAGGGGACAGGGGGCAGCTATGGCTACACCTTC
j_call: TRBJ1-3; v_call: TRBV6-1; d_call: NA; clone_size: NA; cdr3_aa: CASSEAWQRNTIYF; cdr3_nt: TGTGCCAGCAGTGAAGCTTGGCAGAGGAACACCATATATTTT
j_call: TRBJ1-5; v_call: TRBV12-3/TRBV12-4; d_call: NA; clone_size: NA; cdr3_aa: CASRTGNEQPQHF; cdr3_nt: TGTGCCAGCAGGACAGGTAACGAGCAGCCCCAGCATTTT
j_call: TRBJ2-5; v_call: TRBV13; d_call: TRBD1; clone_size: NA; cdr3_aa: CASSFTLQGVQETQYF; cdr3_nt: TGTGCCAGCAGCTTTACCCTACAGGGGGTTCAAGAGACCCAGTACTTC
j_call: TRBJ1-5; v_call: TRBV27; d_call: NA; clone_size: NA; cdr3_aa: CASARAVNQPQHF; cdr3_nt: TGTGCCAGCGCCCGGGCAGTAAATCAGCCCCAGCATTTT
j_call: TRBJ2-2; v_call: TRBV7-2; d_call: NA; clone_size: NA; cdr3_aa: CASARGVRWAGELFF; cdr3_nt: TGTGCCAGCGCGCGGGGAGTCAGGTGGGCCGGGGAGCTGTTTTTT
j_call: TRBJ1-5; v_call: TRBV27; d_call: NA; clone_size: NA; cdr3_aa: CASSSSSSNQPQHF; cdr3_nt: TGTGCCAGCAGTTCATCGAGCAGCAATCAGCCCCAGCATTTT
j_call: TRBJ1-4; v_call: TRBV7-9; d_call: NA; clone_size: NA; cdr3_aa: CASSINEKLFF; cdr3_nt: TGTGCCAGCAGCATAAATGAAAAACTGTTTTTT
j_call: TRBJ2-3; v_call: TRBV7-9; d_call: TRBD2; clone_size: NA; cdr3_aa: CASSAPELAADTQYF; cdr3_nt: TGTGCCAGCAGCGCCCCCGAACTAGCGGCAGATACGCAGTATTTT
j_call: TRBJ1-5; v_call: TRBV6-5; d_call: NA; clone_size: NA; cdr3_aa: CASQYNRDGNQPQHF; cdr3_nt: TGTGCCAGCCAATATAACAGGGATGGCAATCAGCCCCAGCATTTT
j_call: TRBJ1-2; v_call: TRBV6-5; d_call: NA; clone_size: NA; cdr3_aa: CASRPRGAGYGYTF; cdr3_nt: TGTGCCAGCAGACCGCGGGGCGCCGGCTATGGCTACACCTTC
j_call: TRBJ1-1; v_call: TRBV2; d_call: NA; clone_size: NA; cdr3_aa: CASSEGGRTEAFF; cdr3_nt: TGTGCCAGCAGTGAGGGGGGGCGAACTGAAGCTTTCTTT
j_call: TRBJ1-4; v_call: TRBV24-1; d_call: TRBD1; clone_size: NA; cdr3_aa: CATSDGQGAGATNEKLFF; cdr3_nt: TGTGCCACCAGTGATGGACAGGGGGCTGGTGCAACTAATGAAAAACTGTTTTTT
j_call: TRBJ1-4; v_call: TRBV14; d_call: NA; clone_size: once; cdr3_aa: CASSQGAGLSEKLFF; cdr3_nt: TGTGCCAGCAGCCAAGGGGCGGGCTTAAGTGAAAAACTGTTTTTT
j_call: TRBJ1-5; v_call: TRBV2; d_call: NA; clone_size: NA; cdr3_aa: CASSGQPNQPQHF; cdr3_nt: TGTGCCAGCAGCGGACAGCCGAATCAGCCCCAGCATTTT
j_call: TRBJ2-1; v_call: TRBV19; d_call: TRBD2; clone_size: NA; cdr3_aa: CASSRGGGAFYNEQFF; cdr3_nt: TGTGCCAGTAGTCGGGGCGGGGGGGCTTTCTACAATGAGCAGTTCTTC
j_call: TRBJ1-3; v_call: TRBV28; d_call: NA; clone_size: NA; cdr3_aa: CASQTVAGNTIYF; cdr3_nt: TGTGCCAGTCAGACAGTAGCCGGAAACACCATATATTTT
j_call: TRBJ1-1; v_call: TRBV6-5; d_call: TRBD1; clone_size: NA; cdr3_aa: CASSPRTGGEAFF; cdr3_nt: TGTGCCAGCAGTCCACGGACAGGGGGTGAAGCTTTCTTT
j_call: TRBJ1-5; v_call: TRBV19; d_call: NA; clone_size: NA; cdr3_aa: CASSIKSAAGNQPQHF; cdr3_nt: TGTGCCAGTAGTATAAAGTCGGCAGCCGGCAATCAGCCCCAGCATTTT
j_call: TRBJ1-2; v_call: TRBV19; d_call: NA; clone_size: NA; cdr3_aa: CASSIAGVRKNYGYTF; cdr3_nt: TGTGCCAGTAGTATAGCTGGGGTCCGGAAGAACTATGGCTACACCTTC
j_call: TRBJ2-7; v_call: TRBV7-8; d_call: NA; clone_size: NA; cdr3_aa: CASSLETYEQYF; cdr3_nt: TGTGCCAGCAGCTTAGAAACCTACGAGCAGTACTTC
j_call: TRBJ2-3; v_call: TRBV6-5; d_call: NA; clone_size: NA; cdr3_aa: CASSYDVSGGTDTQYF; cdr3_nt: TGTGCCAGCAGTTATGATGTGTCGGGGGGCACAGATACGCAGTATTTT
j_call: TRBJ1-4; v_call: TRBV30; d_call: NA; clone_size: NA; cdr3_aa: CAWSPTANEKLFF; cdr3_nt: TGTGCCTGGAGTCCCACAGCTAATGAAAAACTGTTTTTT
j_call: TRBJ2-7; v_call: TRBV12-5; d_call: NA; clone_size: NA; cdr3_aa: CASGLGGTYEQYF; cdr3_nt: TGTGCTAGTGGTTTGGGGGGGACCTACGAGCAGTACTTC
j_call: TRBJ2-7; v_call: TRBV6-6; d_call: TRBD1; clone_size: NA; cdr3_aa: CASRPTGDYEQYF; cdr3_nt: TGTGCCAGCAGACCGACAGGGGACTACGAGCAGTACTTC
j_call: TRBJ2-3; v_call: TRBV25-1; d_call: NA; clone_size: NA; cdr3_aa: CASSELGDKSSTDTQYF; cdr3_nt: TGTGCCAGCAGTGAATTAGGGGACAAGTCTAGCACAGATACGCAGTATTTT